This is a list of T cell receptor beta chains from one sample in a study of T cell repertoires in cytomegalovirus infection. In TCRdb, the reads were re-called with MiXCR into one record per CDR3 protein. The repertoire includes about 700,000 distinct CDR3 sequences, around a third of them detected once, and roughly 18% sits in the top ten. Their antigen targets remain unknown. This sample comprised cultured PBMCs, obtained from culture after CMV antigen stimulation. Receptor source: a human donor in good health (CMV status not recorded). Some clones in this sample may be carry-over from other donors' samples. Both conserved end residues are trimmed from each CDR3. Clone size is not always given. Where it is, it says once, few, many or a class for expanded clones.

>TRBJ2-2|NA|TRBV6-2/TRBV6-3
ASSSFWATGELF
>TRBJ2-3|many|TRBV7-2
ASSLGLAGDTQY
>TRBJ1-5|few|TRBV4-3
ASSPDRARSPQH
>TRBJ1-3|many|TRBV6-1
ASSRQGRSGNTIY
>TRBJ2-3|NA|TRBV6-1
ASSGLGGGGTDTQY
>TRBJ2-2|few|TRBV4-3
ASSPFPARAGELF
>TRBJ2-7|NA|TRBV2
ASSEYQGLYEQY
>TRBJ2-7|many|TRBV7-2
ASSFFEAYEQY
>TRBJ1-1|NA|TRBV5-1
ASSGGTGDTEAF
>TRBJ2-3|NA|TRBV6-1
ASKMGLDTDTQY
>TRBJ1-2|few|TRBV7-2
ASTQGSYGYT
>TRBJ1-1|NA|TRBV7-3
ASSSEVGTEAF
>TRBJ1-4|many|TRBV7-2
ASSSRTEGGEKLF
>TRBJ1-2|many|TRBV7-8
ASSLAQGRPNYGYT
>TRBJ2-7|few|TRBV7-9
ASSLFGRKAYEQY
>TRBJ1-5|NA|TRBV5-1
ASSPTTGMEPQH
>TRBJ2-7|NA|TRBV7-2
ASRGGLAESYEQY
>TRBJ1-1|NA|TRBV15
ATSRGDRVGGITEAF
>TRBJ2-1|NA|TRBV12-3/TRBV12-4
ASRLGGQYYNEQF
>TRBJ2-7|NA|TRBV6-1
ASLSGTTYEQY
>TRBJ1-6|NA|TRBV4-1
ASSQDVIKSSYNSPLH
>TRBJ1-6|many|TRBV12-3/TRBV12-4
ASSLNQRDSPLH
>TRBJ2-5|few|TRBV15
ATSRVVGGGGETQY
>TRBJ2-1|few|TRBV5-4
ASSPTRSNEQF
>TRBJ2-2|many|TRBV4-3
ASSLSAGAGELF
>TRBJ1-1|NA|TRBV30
AAGGGTPEAF
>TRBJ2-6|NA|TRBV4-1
ASSHEQGSGANVLT
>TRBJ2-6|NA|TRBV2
ASSEEGSGANVLT
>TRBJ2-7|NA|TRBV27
ASSAGTGKKSSYEQY
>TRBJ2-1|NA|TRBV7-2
ASSSSSRGAVYNEQF
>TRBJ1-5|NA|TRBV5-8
ASSPRVSSNQPQH
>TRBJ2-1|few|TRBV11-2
ASSPGLLTYNEQF
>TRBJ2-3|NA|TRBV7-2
ASSLGVGVGTDTQY
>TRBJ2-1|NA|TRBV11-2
ASSLDRSGNEQF
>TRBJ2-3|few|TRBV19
ASSIDPIGIDTQY
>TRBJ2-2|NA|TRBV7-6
ASSLGQGPAGELF
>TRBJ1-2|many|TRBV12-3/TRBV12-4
ASSPGDLTLGYT
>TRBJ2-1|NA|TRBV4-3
ASSQESESYNEQF
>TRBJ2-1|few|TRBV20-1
SAPIAGVSPHEQF
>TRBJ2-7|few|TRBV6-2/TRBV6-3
ASSVAGDRDHEQY
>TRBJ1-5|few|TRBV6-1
ASSPLRTQQPQH
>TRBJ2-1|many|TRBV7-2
ASSPAGYIEQF
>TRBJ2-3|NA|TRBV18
ASSSRLLGQGDTDTQY
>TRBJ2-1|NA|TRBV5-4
ASSLGSASGYNEQF
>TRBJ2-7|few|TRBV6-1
ASRGGQGSPYEQY
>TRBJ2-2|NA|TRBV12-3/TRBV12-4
ASSWDSFIGELF